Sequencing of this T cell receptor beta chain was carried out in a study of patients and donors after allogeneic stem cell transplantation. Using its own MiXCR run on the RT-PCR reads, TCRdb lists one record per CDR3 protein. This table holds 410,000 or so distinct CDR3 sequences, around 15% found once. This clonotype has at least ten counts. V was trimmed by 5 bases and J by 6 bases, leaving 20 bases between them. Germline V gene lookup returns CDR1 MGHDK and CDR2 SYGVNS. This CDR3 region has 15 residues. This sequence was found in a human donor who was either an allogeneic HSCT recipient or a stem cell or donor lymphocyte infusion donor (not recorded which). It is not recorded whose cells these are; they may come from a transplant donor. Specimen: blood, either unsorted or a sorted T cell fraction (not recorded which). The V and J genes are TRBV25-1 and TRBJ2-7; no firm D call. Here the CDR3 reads CASSTHTGPAGEQYF. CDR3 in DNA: TGTGCCAGCAGTACACATACCGGGCCGGCTGGCGAGCAGTACTTC.